This entry features one TCR beta chain sequence. Antigen specificity is unknown. TCRdb's copy holds only in-frame clones and misses some; the assay was immunoSEQ multiplex PCR. The sample carries 150,000 to 200,000 clones, 90% to 95% recorded once. The entry originates in a study of T cell responses to AZD1222 COVID-19 vaccine. Regarding the study as a whole: Spike-wide coverage was observed for vaccine-associated CD4 TCRs, with dominant responses at 160-218 and 743-854.

The sample in question was peripheral blood, obtained on day 0 of AZD1222 vaccination. This clonotype originated in an adult in good health.

CDR3 amino acids: CASSPPGLRETQYF. CDR3 sequence (DNA): TGTGCCAGCAGCCCACCCGGACTAAGAGAGACCCAGTACTTC. The V gene is TRBV3-1 (or the pseudogene TRBV3-2), the J gene TRBJ2-5; maybe TRBD2 (6 bases). Germline V CDR1 and CDR2: LGHDT, YNNKEL (reference sequence). V lost 4 bases, J lost 4 bases, and 13 bases lay in between. The CDR3 covers 14 residues.